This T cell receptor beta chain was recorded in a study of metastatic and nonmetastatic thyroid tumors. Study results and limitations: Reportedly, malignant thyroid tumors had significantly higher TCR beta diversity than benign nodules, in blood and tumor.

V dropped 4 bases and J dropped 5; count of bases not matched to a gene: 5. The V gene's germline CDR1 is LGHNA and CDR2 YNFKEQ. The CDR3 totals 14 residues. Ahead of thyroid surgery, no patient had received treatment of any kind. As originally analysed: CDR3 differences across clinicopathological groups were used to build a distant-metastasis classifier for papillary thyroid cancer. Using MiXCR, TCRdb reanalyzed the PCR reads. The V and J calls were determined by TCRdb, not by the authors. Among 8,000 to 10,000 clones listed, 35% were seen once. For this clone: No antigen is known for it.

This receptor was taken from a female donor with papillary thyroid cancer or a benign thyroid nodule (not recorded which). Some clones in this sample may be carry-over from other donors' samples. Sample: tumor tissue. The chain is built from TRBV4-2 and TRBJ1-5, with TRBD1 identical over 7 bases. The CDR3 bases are TGTGCCAGCAGCCTACAGGGGTCGGATCAGCCCCAGCATTTT. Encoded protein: CASSLQGSDQPQHF.